One T cell receptor (beta chain) is described in this entry. Antigen unknown. This entry is derived from a study of T cell repertoires in ileal Crohn's disease. Study-wide context: Patients had a median roughly 8-year disease duration, and roughly 38% were active smokers. At postoperative colonoscopy, neoterminal ileum biopsies were taken as M6. Study-level points and caveats: Sorted CD8 T cells held more high-frequency clones than CD4. Active smokers at surgery had more clonal expansions than non-smokers.

Only in-frame clones appear in the TCRdb table, and some are missing; sequencing was by immunoSEQ multiplex PCR. This sample carries about 62,000 clones, roughly 89% of them seen once, and the ten largest clones take roughly 2%. The CDR3 sequence is 14 residues long. The V gene's germline CDR1 is SGDLS and CDR2 YYNGEE. The ends were cut back, 0 bases at V and 1 base at J, with 7 bases in the middle. The time point here: neoterminal ileum biopsy at postoperative endoscopy, about 6 months after surgery. The chain has TRBV9 and TRBJ1-1; D gene unclear. Sequenced input: ileal tissue. This clonotype was obtained from an adult with Crohn's disease. The CDR3 sequence: CASSVGAGNTEAFF. Written as DNA, the CDR3 is TGTGCCAGCAGCGTAGGGGCAGGGAACACTGAAGCTTTCTTT.